This T cell receptor beta chain emerged from a study of beta chain features in type 1 diabetes (dated by TCRdb to the late 2010s). Background on the whole study: Patients and healthy donors did not differ in mean age, gender distribution, total cell number or subset yield. The study compared TCRB repertoires of sorted circulating CD4+ T cell subsets between recently diagnosed type 1 diabetes patients and matched healthy donors. Regulatory and stem cell-like memory subsets were obtained from only 8 patients and roughly eight healthy donors, while naive and central memory subsets were obtained from all 30 or so donors. A total of about 100,000,000 sorted cells were examined across all samples, and RNA yield correlated strongly with the number of cells per subset. What the research found in general, with its limitations: A moderate but significant shortening of TCRB CDR3 length was observed in type 1 diabetes patients in all four CD4+ subsets. At VDJ recombination sites, patients with type 1 diabetes made fewer insertions and deleted more nucleotides, a pattern implying thymic rearrangement abnormalities. The naive, central memory and regulatory TCRB repertoires appeared to resemble one another more closely among patients than among healthy donors. Shorter templates might be favored by PCR, yet because patient and control samples were amplified and corrected together, any such skew would affect both groups equally. Because cDNA was sequenced instead of genomic DNA, highly expressing activated cells could be over-represented, though the groups showed no difference in activation or CD3 levels. Because the HLA sub-analyses included only small numbers of individuals, any influence of HLA type on TCRB rearrangement was left unresolved.

A single peripheral blood draw of approximately 0.11 L on average was collected from each donor into heparinised tubes. Naive, central memory, regulatory and stem cell-like memory CD4+ T cells were sorted on a BD FACSAria II using a panel including CD45RO, CCR7, CD25, CD127, CD95 and CD27. A purity above 95% was achieved for all sorted populations. PBMCs were separated immediately by Lymphoprep density gradient centrifugation and were stained directly, without being cultured. So that batch effects would be minimized, each experiment stained and sorted samples in pairs, pairing one healthy donor with one patient. All of the isolated RNA was reverse transcribed with the High Capacity cDNA Reverse Transcription Kit, so expressed TCRB transcripts were sequenced. Naive, central memory and regulatory T cell samples underwent deep immunoSEQ sequencing, averaging approximately 3.5 million total reads per sample. Sorted cells were lysed in RLT buffer and RNA was extracted with DNase-treated RNeasy Micro or Mini kits, depending on cell number. To prevent cross-contamination, every cell subset was processed on its own, while patient and healthy donor samples were processed together. TCRB sequences were amplified from cDNA with the immunoSEQ multiplex PCR, producing 87-bp fragments spanning the CDR3 region. The amplicons were sequenced using the Illumina HiSeq platform. In the paper's pipeline: PCR bias was corrected computationally using synthetic template baselines, and reads within Hamming distance 2 were collapsed, with unmergeable singletons discarded. Reads were aligned against IMGT to assign V, D and J genes, CDR3 length and insertions or deletions at six rearrangement sites. Within each subset, clonotype counts were normalized to sorted cell number, after which true diversity and Gini coefficients were computed with the tcR R package. Repertoire sharing was quantified using the overlap coefficient calculated on TCRB nucleotide sequences. As a proxy for the pre-selection repertoire, out-of-frame TCRB sequences from naive cells were analyzed. TCRdb took this table from immuneACCESS and kept in-frame rearrangements with V and J called. Such tables lack part of the clones; where checked against another copy, unresolved V genes explain under half of the gap, and the rest is unexplained. V and J calls and clone size follow that table, whereas D and trimming were derived from the DNA. The sample table shows some 280,000 clones, and over 11% are seen once. More than 0.015% of the sample comes from the top ten.

Via the germline V gene, CDR1 is SGHTA and CDR2 FQGNSA. Germline trimming: 5 bases from V, 6 bases from J; junction bases outside gene matches: 10. The CDR3 has 15 amino acids, counting the end cysteine and phenylalanine. This entry keeps only the CDR3 DNA: 45 bases, framed from base 1. Comments on this clone: Its antigen has not been determined. One base away there is no much larger clone; base qualities are not given.

What was sequenced was naive CD4+ T cells from blood. The cell subset or site label, as the study defines it: true naive CD4+ T cells. The origin of this receptor is a man aged 25-45 years with type 1 diabetes. In this chain, TRBV7-2 is recombined with TRBJ2-7; 10 central bases correspond to TRBD2. The sequenced DNA: TGTGCCAGCAGCCCGGGGGCTAGCGGGAGCAGCGAGCAGTACTTC. The resulting protein is CASSPGASGSSEQYF.